The 26 T cell receptor beta chains below all came from one sample that was sequenced in a study of regulatory and conventional T cells in RAG deficiency. The repertoire was sequenced with immunoSEQ multiplex PCR; TCRdb's copy has only in-frame clones and lacks some. The data show roughly 35,000 clones, approximately 90% seen once. The same sample was also studied in work on regulatory T cells. That paper states: Primers: 52 TRBV forward and 13 TRBJ reverse.

The sample consisted of CD8+ T cells sorted from blood. The receptors here all came from a human donor in good health.

This clone was observed a single time. The chain has TRBV6-5 and TRBJ1-2; 7 bases fit TRBD1. The germline CDR1 and CDR2 sequences are MNHEY and SVGAGI. V gave up 5 bases and J gave up 8 bases; unmatched junction bases: 8. The CDR3 length is 13 residues. This CDR3 is CASSHDRADGYTF. The CDR3 DNA reads TGTGCCAGCAGTCACGACAGGGCGGACGGCTACACCTTC.

The rearrangement uses TRBV19 and TRBJ2-3; 12 nucleotides agree with TRBD2. Germline assignment: CDR1 LNHDA and CDR2 SQIVND (reference sequence). There are 17 residues in the CDR3. The J segment lost 0 bases and the V segment lost 1 base, leaving 2 bases of the junction unmatched. This chain's CDR3 is CASSIALAGGSTDTQYF. CDR3 nucleotide sequence: TGTGCCAGTAGTATAGCCCTAGCGGGGGGGAGCACAGATACGCAGTATTTT.

V usage is TRBV27 and J usage is TRBJ2-1, with 11 bases that match TRBD1. V lost 5 bases to trimming and J lost 7 bases; unmatched junction nucleotides: 10. The germline V gene encodes CDR1 MNHEY and CDR2 SMNVEV (reference sequence). This CDR3 has 16 residues. CDR3 loop: CASSPRDRGARNEQFF. The CDR3 nucleotides read TGTGCCAGCAGTCCGCGGGACAGGGGGGCCAGGAATGAGCAGTTCTTC.

The chain combines TRBV19 with TRBJ1-1; possible D gene TRBD1, 5 bases. Germline V gives CDR1 LNHDA, CDR2 SQIVND (reference sequence). The CDR3 runs 14 residues. In nucleotides, the CDR3 is TGTGCAACCAATTGGGGGGTAGGGAACACTGAAGCTTTCTTT. This codes for CATNWGVGNTEAFF.

The V and J genes are TRBV5-1 and TRBJ1-5, with a weak D call TRBD1 (6 bases). This CDR3 spans 14 amino acids. The V gene's germline CDR1 is SGHRS and CDR2 YFSETQ. Trimming cost V 5 bases and J 5 bases, with 14 bases left between them. The CDR3 reads CASRRNRVYQPQHF. CDR3 DNA: TGCGCCAGCAGGCGAAACAGGGTCTATCAGCCCCAGCATTTT. The variable domain in full, completed from reference TRBV5-1 and TRBJ1-5, reads KAGVTQTPRYLIKTRGQQVTLSCSPISGHRSVSWYQQTPGQGLQFLFEYFSETQRNKGNFPGRFSGRQFSNSRSEMNVSTLELGDSALYLCASRRNRVYQPQHFGDGTRLSIL.

The J gene is TRBJ2-2, the V gene TRBV5-1; 7 bases map to TRBD2. This CDR3 is 19 amino acids long. The V and J ends lost 3 bases and 2 bases, in that order; junction bases with no gene match: 16. Germline V gene sequence: CDR1 SGHRS, CDR2 YFSETQ. Here the CDR3 reads CASSSISPSAGVNTGELFF. The CDR3 nucleotides read TGCGCCAGCAGCTCCATATCCCCCTCGGCGGGAGTTAACACCGGGGAGCTGTTTTTT.

The chain couples TRBV10-3 to TRBJ2-5, with TRBD2 matching over 12 bases. There are 16 residues in the CDR3. Germline V lookup: CDR1 ENHRY, CDR2 SYGVKD. V dropped 6 bases and J dropped 0; count of bases not matched to a gene: 5. CDR3 loop: CAISLGLAGHQETQYF. The CDR3 nucleotides are TGTGCCATCAGCCTTGGACTAGCGGGGCACCAAGAGACCCAGTACTTC.

The chain uses TRBV10-3 and TRBJ1-4; TRBD1 might be the D (6 bases). Trimming took 0 bases from V and 8 from J, leaving 10 bases between them. CDR1 is ENHRY and CDR2 is SYGVKD in the germline V gene. The CDR3 is 14 residues long. The chain's CDR3 is CAISESQGREKLFF. Written as DNA, the CDR3 is TGTGCCATCAGTGAGTCGCAGGGGAGGGAAAAACTGTTTTTT.

The genes are TRBV7-9 and TRBJ2-7; TRBD1 agrees at 9 bases. The germline V gene encodes CDR1 SEHNR and CDR2 FQNEAQ (reference sequence). The V and J ends lost 4 bases and 4 bases, in that order; junction bases with no gene match: 5. The CDR3 has 14 residues. The CDR3 DNA is TGTGCCAGCAGCTGGGACAGGGCAAGTTACGAGCAGTACTTC. Translating gives CASSWDRASYEQYF.

J is TRBJ2-5 and V is TRBV7-2; the D call may be TRBD1 or TRBD2 (5 bases each). The CDR3 is 14 residues long. Germline loops: CDR1 SGHTA, CDR2 FQGNSA. V was pared by 1 base and J by 4 bases, with 10 bases between. CDR3 DNA sequence: TGTGCCAGCAGCTTAGGCAGTGGGGGAGAGACCCAGTACTTC. Its translation is CASSLGSGGETQYF.

Only one count was recorded for this clone. The CDR3: CASSLMSEGSNQPQHF. In DNA form, the CDR3 reads TGTGCCAGCAGCTTAATGTCAGAGGGAAGCAATCAGCCCCAGCATTTT. This sequence joins TRBV7-8 and TRBJ1-5; D gene uncertain. CDR3 length equals 16 residues. Trimming left V 2 bases short and J 1 base short, with 12 bases between. Germline V gene data show CDR1 as SGHVS and CDR2 as FQNEAQ.

This clone was seen just once. The chain uses TRBV25-1 and TRBJ2-7, with D hard to call. Germline CDR1 and CDR2: MGHDK and SYGVNS. V dropped 5 bases and J dropped 1 base, with 3 bases sitting between them. The length of the CDR3 is 11 residues. CDR3 residues: CASSRSYEQYF. In DNA, the CDR3 is TGTGCCAGCAGTAGGTCCTACGAGCAGTACTTC.

CDR3 sequence reads: CASSPGMNRAVQFF. In nucleotides, the CDR3 is TGTGCCAGCAGTCCGGGTATGAACCGCGCAGTGCAGTTCTTC. The J gene is TRBJ2-1, the V gene TRBV28, with unresolved D. The CDR3 covers 14 residues. CDR1 and CDR2 from the germline V gene are MDHEN and SYDVKM. V gave up 5 bases and J gave up 12 bases, with 20 bases separating them.

This chain joins TRBV7-9 and TRBJ1-1; 8 positions agree with TRBD1. V lost 1 base and J lost 1; bases outside the gene matches: 2. The CDR3 spans 15 residues. Germline V gene lookup returns CDR1 SEHNR and CDR2 FQNEAQ (reference sequence). In DNA, the CDR3 is TGTGCCAGCAGCTTAGGGACAGGGCAGAACACTGAAGCTTTCTTT. Encoded protein: CASSLGTGQNTEAFF.

The chain has TRBV10-2 and TRBJ2-3, with 7 bases lining up with TRBD1. The germline V gene has CDR1 WSHSY and CDR2 SAAADI. Germline trimming cut 5 bases from V and 0 bases from J; bases unmatched to any gene: 5. This CDR3 has 15 residues. In nucleotides, the CDR3 is TGCGCCAGCAGTTGCACGGGACAGAGCACAGATACGCAGTATTTT. Translated: CASSCTGQSTDTQYF.

The V gene is TRBV9, the J gene TRBJ2-3, with 7 bases lining up with TRBD2. CDR1 is SGDLS, CDR2 YYNGEE, per germline. The length of the CDR3 is 15 residues. After removal of 4 bases from V and 5 bases from J, the junction contained 10 bases not matched to a gene. The CDR3 DNA follows: TGTGCCAGCAGCCCCATGGGGGGGTCCAGAGATACGCAGTATTTT. Translating gives CASSPMGGSRDTQYF. Using reference TRBV9 and TRBJ2-3 for the parts outside the CDR3, the full variable domain is DSGVTQTPKHLITATGQRVTLRCSPRSGDLSVYWYQQSLDQGLQFLIQYYNGEERAKGNILERFSAQQFPDLHSELNLSSLELGDSALYFCASSPMGGSRDTQYFGPGTRLTVL.

The chain carries TRBV7-2 and TRBJ1-2; tentatively, D is TRBD1 (5 bases). In germline, CDR1 is SGHTA, CDR2 FQGNSA. The CDR3 has 12 residues. Trimming removed 7 bases at V and 7 bases at J, with 13 bases between. The CDR3 here is CASTSRGVGYTF. CDR3 in DNA: TGTGCCAGCACTAGTAGGGGTGTTGGCTACACCTTC.

This chain connects TRBV7-9 to TRBJ2-7; 7 bases are a match to TRBD2. CDR3 length equals 12 residues. CDR1 SEHNR and CDR2 FQNEAQ come from the germline V gene (reference sequence). V gave up 3 bases and J gave up 7 bases; unmatched junction bases: 3. The CDR3 here is CASSLMREEQYF. CDR3 nucleotides: TGTGCCAGCAGCTTGATGCGGGAGGAGCAGTACTTC.

The rearrangement joins TRBV5-1 to TRBJ1-1, with no clear D. Trimming stripped 4 bases from V and 4 bases from J, with 20 bases between. Germline CDR1 and CDR2: SGHRS and YFSETQ. The CDR3 is 16 amino acids. The CDR3 is CASSPFGSGEGTEAFF. The CDR3 region has the DNA TGCGCCAGCAGCCCCTTTGGATCCGGAGAAGGCACTGAAGCTTTCTTT.

The V and J genes are TRBV14 and TRBJ2-7; D is unresolved. Trimming removed 1 base at V and 3 bases at J, with 13 bases between. The CDR3 spans 15 residues. CDR1 and CDR2 from the germline V gene are SGHDN and FVKESK. The chain's CDR3 is CASSQGLATYYEQYF. In nucleotides, the CDR3 is TGTGCCAGCAGCCAAGGATTAGCTACCTACTACGAGCAGTACTTC.

The chain uses TRBV27 and TRBJ2-3, with D uncertain. CDR1 is MNHEY, CDR2 SMNVEV, per germline (reference sequence). The CDR3 consists of 15 residues. The germline V and J ends were trimmed by 4 bases and 0 bases, with 11 bases remaining between them. The CDR3 DNA is TGTGCCAGCAGTTCAACGGGTCGAAGCACAGATACGCAGTATTTT. This sequence encodes CASSSTGRSTDTQYF.

The rearrangement joins TRBV7-3 to TRBJ2-1; D is possibly TRBD2 (6 bases). Germline CDR1 SGHTA, CDR2 FQGTGA. The V and J ends lost 2 bases and 5 bases respectively, with 13 bases between them. The CDR3 consists of 15 residues. CDR3 sequence: CASSLRGILNNEQFF. CDR3 nucleotides: TGTGCCAGCAGCTTACGGGGGATCTTAAACAATGAGCAGTTCTTC.

J is TRBJ2-5 and V is TRBV7-3; D is perhaps TRBD2 (6 bases). V was pared by 2 bases and J by 5 bases, with 12 bases between. The CDR3 runs 14 residues. CDR1 SGHTA and CDR2 FQGTGA come from the germline V gene. The CDR3 nucleotides read TGTGCCAGCAGCTTAGCGGGGCTGAGGGAGACCCAGTACTTC. The encoded protein is CASSLAGLRETQYF.

This clone was counted a single time. The rearrangement uses TRBV28 and TRBJ1-1; 7 positions agree with TRBD1. Per germline, CDR1 MDHEN and CDR2 SYDVKM. Trimming at V came to 5 bases and at J to 11 bases, leaving 5 bases not matched to a gene. The CDR3 has 11 amino acids. The CDR3 is CASSIRGQAFF. In DNA form, the CDR3 reads TGTGCCAGCAGTATAAGGGGGCAGGCTTTCTTT.

The chain recombines TRBV7-9 with TRBJ2-1; the D gene is possibly TRBD1 (6 bases). In germline, CDR1 is SEHNR, CDR2 FQNEAQ (reference sequence). The CDR3 loop spans 15 amino acids. V was clipped by 5 bases and J by 2 bases, with 13 bases between them. The CDR3 spells CASSPRQAPYNEQFF. DNA of the CDR3: TGTGCCAGCAGCCCCCGACAGGCACCCTACAATGAGCAGTTCTTC.

The chain combines TRBV30 with TRBJ1-3; a possible D gene is TRBD1 (5 bases). V lost 0 bases and J 2 bases, leaving 11 bases between the germline ends. The CDR3 consists of 15 residues. Germline assignment: CDR1 GTSNPN and CDR2 SVGIG (reference sequence). The CDR3 sequence: CAWSVSPGTGNTIYF. The CDR3 coding sequence is TGTGCCTGGAGTGTTTCCCCAGGGACTGGAAACACCATATATTTT.